Described below is a single T cell receptor (beta chain) sequence and its context. This CDR3 comprises 16 residues. Germline V gene sequence: CDR1 KGHSH, CDR2 LQKENI. Trimming removed 0 bases from V and 5 bases from J; junction bases left unmatched: 4. The data belong to a study of blood T cell repertoires in COVID-19. Study-wide background: T cells, B-cell-depleted T cells, or PBMCs supplied cDNA or gDNA.

Sequencing was performed with immunoSEQ multiplex PCR; in TCRdb, only in-frame clones are kept and a portion is missing. This sample has fewer than 150,000 clones, with nearly 90% found just once. The sequence was collected from an older woman with COVID-19, enrolled during active disease. This chain uses TRBV18 with TRBJ2-2; 9 bases map to TRBD1. Sequencing was performed on peripheral blood. The CDR3 DNA is TGTGCCAGCTCACCACCAGGGACAGGGACGACCGGGGAGCTGTTTTTT. This sequence encodes CASSPPGTGTTGELFF.